The 10 T cell receptor beta chains in this list originate from one sample, sequenced in a study of T cell responses to AZD1222 COVID-19 vaccine. The data were produced by immunoSEQ multiplex PCR, yet TCRdb's version contains in-frame clones alone and is incomplete. The sample lists 90,000 to 150,000 clones, approximately 90% occurring once. Source: peripheral blood, taken on day 0 of AZD1222 vaccination. Receptors originate from an adult in good health.

The chain recombines TRBV7-3 with TRBJ2-1, with D possibly being TRBD1 or TRBD2 (5 bases each). V gave up 1 base and J gave up 0 bases, with 7 bases separating them. Germline CDR1 is SGHTA and CDR2 is FQGTGA. The CDR3 extends over 15 amino acids. The CDR3 bases are TGTGCCAGCAGCTTAAGGGGGTCCTCCTACAATGAGCAGTTCTTC. Protein product: CASSLRGSSYNEQFF.

With regard to this clone: The sample has other DNA sequences that encode this CDR3 too. The rearrangement links TRBV18 to TRBJ2-1; the D is unclear. The germline V and J ends were trimmed by 0 bases and 4 bases, with 10 bases remaining between them. In germline, CDR1 is KGHSH, CDR2 LQKENI. This CDR3 is built from 15 residues. The CDR3 is CASSPPGSSYNEQFF. The CDR3 bases are TGTGCCAGCTCACCACCGGGGTCCAGTTACAATGAGCAGTTCTTC. Complete variable domain (other parts from reference TRBV18 and TRBJ2-1): NAGVMQNPRHLVRRRGQEARLRCSPMKGHSHVYWYRQLPEEGLKFMVYLQKENIIDESGMPKERFSAEFPKEGPSILRIQQVVRGDSAAYFCASSPPGSSYNEQFFGPGTRLTVL.

This clone has a single count. V usage is TRBV19 and J usage is TRBJ1-4, with a weak D call TRBD1 (5 bases). V shed 4 bases and J shed 5 bases, with 17 bases lying between them. The germline V gene encodes CDR1 LNHDA and CDR2 SQIVND (reference sequence). This CDR3 region has 16 residues. The CDR3 is CASSNLVGTANEKLFF. CDR3 DNA: TGTGCCAGTAGTAACCTAGTAGGGACGGCCAATGAAAAACTGTTTTTT. Looking up the rest from reference TRBV19 and TRBJ1-4 gives the full variable domain: DGGITQSPKYLFRKEGQNVTLSCEQNLNHDAMYWYRQDPGQGLRLIYYSQIVNDFQKGDIAEGYSVSREKKESFPLTVTSAQKNPTAFYLCASSNLVGTANEKLFFGSGTQLSVL.

The rearrangement uses TRBV4-1 and TRBJ1-2, with TRBD1 identical over 8 bases. Germline CDR1 and CDR2: MGHRA and YSYEKL. V was clipped by 2 bases and J by 2 bases; unmatched bases: 7. The CDR3 length is 16 residues. Written as DNA, the CDR3 is TGCGCCAGCAGCCAAATAACAGGGGGACGAAACTATGGCTACACCTTC. This translates into CASSQITGGRNYGYTF.

The rearrangement uses TRBV13 and TRBJ2-3, with D possibly matching TRBD1 (5 bases). This CDR3 is built from 16 residues. V was cut by 5 bases and J by 0 bases, with 15 bases left in between. CDR1 and CDR2 from the germline V gene are PRHDT and FYEKMQ (reference sequence). The CDR3 coding sequence is TGTGCCAGCAGCACTCGACAGTGGGCTAGCACAGATACGCAGTATTTT. Protein product: CASSTRQWASTDTQYF.

V gene TRBV11-2 combines with J gene TRBJ1-4; a weak D match, TRBD1 (6 bases). This CDR3 has 15 residues. V dropped 4 bases and J dropped 8 bases, with 17 bases sitting between them. The V gene's germline CDR1 is SGHAT and CDR2 FQNNGV. The CDR3 loop is CASSYDRGAGEKLFF. The CDR3 nucleotides read TGTGCCAGCAGCTACGATCGGGGGGCTGGGGAAAAACTGTTTTTT.

The rearrangement joins TRBV12-3 or TRBV12-4 to TRBJ1-6, with a weak D call TRBD1 (6 bases). V was pared by 7 bases and J by 8 bases, with 12 bases between. The CDR3 loop spans 13 amino acids. The DNA of the CDR3 is TGTGCCAGCAACTTACAGGGTGATTCACCCCTCCACTTT. Its translation: CASNLQGDSPLHF.

J is TRBJ1-2 and V is TRBV20-1; D not resolved. Germline CDR1 is DFQATT and CDR2 is SNEGSKA (reference sequence). V gave up 1 base and J gave up 9 bases, with 9 bases separating them. This CDR3 has 11 amino acids. The CDR3 DNA reads TGCAGTGCTAGAGGTGGGAAAAGCTACACCTTC. Its protein product is CSARGGKSYTF.

CDR3 bases: TGTGCCAGCAGCCAGGATCCTAGCGGGGGGCTATTAGATACGCAGTATTTT. Its protein is CASSQDPSGGLLDTQYF. This chain joins TRBV7-3 and TRBJ2-3, with 11 bases identical to TRBD2. V lost 5 bases to trimming and J lost 5 bases; unmatched junction nucleotides: 12. Germline V gene lookup returns CDR1 SGHTA and CDR2 FQGTGA. There are 17 residues in the CDR3.

The chain uses TRBV2 and TRBJ2-2, with D unresolved. The CDR3 has 15 residues. The V and J ends lost 2 bases and 4 bases respectively, with 11 bases between them. The germline V gene has CDR1 SNHLY and CDR2 FYNNEI. CDR3 DNA: TGTGCCAGCAGTGAAAACATTGGTAGCACCGGGGAGCTGTTTTTT. This sequence encodes CASSENIGSTGELFF.